The rows below give T cell receptor beta chains drawn from one sample of a study of blood T cell repertoires in COVID-19. Sequencing was performed with immunoSEQ multiplex PCR; in TCRdb, only in-frame clones are kept and a portion is missing. The data contain tens of thousands of clones, 80% to 95% of them singletons. Sequencing input: peripheral blood. The receptors come from a man aged 60 to 69 with acute or convalescent COVID-19. Both conserved end residues are part of each CDR3. A D gene is named only where the DNA matches it firmly. Expanded clones are given a class, and other clones once, few, many or no size at all.

j_call | v_call | clone_size | d_call | cdr3_nt | cdr3_aa
TRBJ2-1 | TRBV6-1 | - | - | TGTGCCAGCAGTGAATCCGGACTAACTTTACACGCGAGCTCCTACAATGAGCAGTTCTTC | CASSESGLTLHASSYNEQFF
TRBJ2-2 | TRBV4-3 | - | TRBD2 | TGCGCCAGCAGCCAAGATGGGACTAGGGTGAGGGGCGGGGAGCTGTTTTTT | CASSQDGTRVRGGELFF
TRBJ2-1 | TRBV7-3 | - | - | TGTGCCAGCAGCTTCCAAGCGGGTTCCTCCTACAATGAGCAGTTCTTC | CASSFQAGSSYNEQFF
TRBJ2-1 | TRBV28 | - | TRBD2 | TGTGCCAGCAGTAGCGGGGCTAGCGGGAACCATGAGCAGTTCTTC | CASSSGASGNHEQFF
TRBJ1-6 | TRBV30 | - | TRBD1 | TGTGCCTGGACCGCGGGACAGCTTAATTCACCCCTCCACTTT | CAWTAGQLNSPLHF
TRBJ1-1 | TRBV5-1 | - | - | TGCGCCAGCCGTACTTGGGGGGGCACTGAAGCTTTCTTT | CASRTWGGTEAFF
TRBJ1-6 | TRBV30 | - | - | TGTGCCTGGAGGGGGTTACAGGGCCATTCACCCCTCCACTTT | CAWRGLQGHSPLHF
TRBJ1-1 | TRBV18 | - | TRBD1 | TGTGCCAGCTCACTGACCGGGACAGGGGCCACTGAAGCTTTCTTT | CASSLTGTGATEAFF
TRBJ2-1 | TRBV6-2/TRBV6-3 | - | - | TGTGCCAGCAGTTCCCCGACCCAGACAGCCTACAATGAGCAGTTCTTC | CASSSPTQTAYNEQFF
TRBJ2-7 | TRBV6-5 | - | - | TGTGCCAGCAGCGCAGGGGGGTGGCAGTACTTC | CASSAGGWQYF
TRBJ1-3 | TRBV7-9 | - | - | TGTGCCAGCACCTCGAAAAACATAATTTTAAACACCATATATTTT | CASTSKNIILNTIYF
TRBJ2-1 | TRBV13 | few | TRBD2 | TGTGCCAGCAGCTCCAAACTAGCGGGCTCCTACAATGAGCAGTTCTTC | CASSSKLAGSYNEQFF
TRBJ2-3 | TRBV6-4 | - | TRBD2 | TGTGCCAGCAGTGAAGAACTAGCGGGAGCGACTCCACAGTATTTT | CASSEELAGATPQYF
TRBJ1-6 | TRBV30 | - | TRBD1 | TGTGCCTGGAGTGAACGGGACAGGGGGTATTCACCCCTCCACTTT | CAWSERDRGYSPLHF
TRBJ1-2 | TRBV29-1 | once | - | TGCAGCGCCAACCAGGGCGCTAACTATGGCTACACCTTC | CSANQGANYGYTF
TRBJ2-7 | TRBV4-1 | once | TRBD2 | TGCGCCAGCAGCCAAATAACTAGCGGGAGGGGCCACGAGCAGTACTTC | CASSQITSGRGHEQYF
TRBJ1-5 | TRBV9 | - | - | TGTGCCAGCAGCGTAGAGGGGACACTTAATCAGCCCCAGCATTTT | CASSVEGTLNQPQHF
TRBJ1-2 | TRBV6-4 | - | - | TGTGCCAGCAGTCCCAAGCCCTCGTATGGCTACACCTTC | CASSPKPSYGYTF
TRBJ2-1 | TRBV6-1 | - | TRBD2 | TGTGCCAGCGTAGGGCGGGAGGGCCGACTTGAGCAGTTCTTC | CASVGREGRLEQFF
TRBJ2-5 | TRBV19 | - | TRBD1 | TGTGCCAGTAGTATTTCCAGGGGGATGCAAGAGACCCAGTACTTC | CASSISRGMQETQYF
TRBJ2-5 | TRBV27 | - | TRBD2 | TGTGCCAGCAGTACATCTAGCGGGAGGGTGGAGACCCAGTACTTC | CASSTSSGRVETQYF
TRBJ2-4 | TRBV28 | - | - | TGTGCCAGCAGTTGGCTTGGGGGCATTGGCAAAAACATTCAGTACTTC | CASSWLGGIGKNIQYF
TRBJ2-3 | TRBV5-1 | - | TRBD2 | TGCGCCAGCAGCGCTGGACTAGCGGGAGTTGGCACAGATACGCAGTATTTT | CASSAGLAGVGTDTQYF
TRBJ2-3 | TRBV27 | - | - | TGTGCCAGCAGTTCCCTCGGAACGGCGGCCGCCACGCAGTATTTT | CASSSLGTAAATQYF
TRBJ1-1 | TRBV11-2 | - | TRBD1 | TGTGCCAGCAGCCAGGGACAGGGGACGGACACTGAAGCTTTCTTT | CASSQGQGTDTEAFF
TRBJ1-2 | TRBV5-4 | - | - | TGTGCCAGCAGCCCCGCTTCGAGTGGTTCCGATGGCTACACCTTC | CASSPASSGSDGYTF
TRBJ1-3 | TRBV9 | - | - | TGTGCCAGCAGCGTCAGGGGAGACAGAAACACCATATATTTT | CASSVRGDRNTIYF
TRBJ1-6 | TRBV5-4 | - | TRBD1 | TGTGCCAGCAGCTTTTCGGACAGGGACAAATCACCCCTCCACTTT | CASSFSDRDKSPLHF
TRBJ2-3 | TRBV7-9 | once | TRBD1 | TGTGCCAGCAGCTCCCAAGGGACAGCCACAGATACGCAGTATTTT | CASSSQGTATDTQYF
TRBJ2-5 | TRBV7-9 | - | TRBD2 | TGTGCCAGCAGCGGGGGACTAGTGGGAGAGACCCAGTACTTC | CASSGGLVGETQYF
TRBJ2-1 | TRBV11-1 | - | TRBD2 | TGTGCCAGCAGCCCAGGACTAGCGGGAGCGGTTGAGCAGTTCTTC | CASSPGLAGAVEQFF
TRBJ2-5 | TRBV28 | - | - | TGTGCCAGCAGTCCTAGGAGGGCCTGGGAGACCCAGTACTTC | CASSPRRAWETQYF
TRBJ2-5 | TRBV11-3 | - | TRBD2 | TGTGCCAGCAGCTTAAGGACTAGCGGACAAGAGACCCAGTACTTC | CASSLRTSGQETQYF
TRBJ2-3 | TRBV27 | - | - | TGTGCCAGCAGTATCGAAACTAGCACAGATACGCAGTATTTT | CASSIETSTDTQYF
TRBJ1-1 | TRBV7-3 | - | TRBD1 | TGTGCCAGCAGCTTAAATAGGGGGCAGGGTGAAGCTTTCTTT | CASSLNRGQGEAFF
TRBJ2-3 | TRBV14 | - | TRBD2 | TGTGCCAGCAGCCAAGATCGTGCGGGAGCGGGTGCAGATACGCAGTATTTT | CASSQDRAGAGADTQYF
TRBJ2-2 | TRBV19 | - | TRBD2 | TGTGCCAGTTGGGGGGGACTGTACCTCGCGAACACCGGGGAGCTGTTTTTT | CASWGGLYLANTGELFF
TRBJ2-7 | TRBV3-1/TRBV3-2 | - | TRBD2 | TGTGCCAGCAGCCCCATGGGACTAGCCCACGAGCAGTACTTC | CASSPMGLAHEQYF
TRBJ2-7 | TRBV29-1 | - | TRBD2 | TGCAGCGTGAGATCCCGGACTAGATACGAGCAGTACTTC | CSVRSRTRYEQYF
TRBJ1-1 | TRBV11-3 | - | - | TGTGCCAGCAGCTTACGGTCTGAAGCTTTCTTT | CASSLRSEAFF
TRBJ2-2 | TRBV5-1 | - | - | TGCGCCAGCAGCTATACACCAGGTTCGCCGGTCACCGGGGAGCTGTTTTTT | CASSYTPGSPVTGELFF
TRBJ1-6 | TRBV5-1 | - | - | TGCGCCAGCAGCTTAGATAGGGGGAATTCACCCCTCCACTTT | CASSLDRGNSPLHF
TRBJ2-2 | TRBV21-1 | - | - | TGTGCCAGCAGCAAAGGGCGACTAGCTGGCACCGGGGAGCTGTTTTTT | CASSKGRLAGTGELFF
TRBJ2-7 | TRBV27 | - | TRBD1 | TGTGCCAGCAGTCCGACAGGGGGGTACGAGCAGTACTTC | CASSPTGGYEQYF
TRBJ1-2 | TRBV18 | - | TRBD1 | TGTGCCAGCTCACCAACAGGGGACGTTTATGGCTACACCTTC | CASSPTGDVYGYTF
TRBJ2-2 | TRBV29-1 | once | - | TGCAGCGTACAACAGGGAAGTGAGAACACCGGGGAGCTGTTTTTT | CSVQQGSENTGELFF
TRBJ1-2 | TRBV19 | - | TRBD1 | TGTGCCAGTAGTATCCGGACAGGGGGCCAATCGAGGAACTATGGCTACACCTTC | CASSIRTGGQSRNYGYTF
TRBJ2-7 | TRBV7-2 | once | TRBD2 | TGTGCCAGCAGCCCGAGACTAGCGGGAGTCCCGCTCTACGAGCAGTACTTC | CASSPRLAGVPLYEQYF
TRBJ2-1 | TRBV7-7 | - | TRBD2 | TGTGCTAGCAGCCCTAGCGGGAACAGGGGCGATGAGCAGTTCTTC | CASSPSGNRGDEQFF
TRBJ1-1 | TRBV19 | - | TRBD1 | TGTGCCAGTACCCTGACAGGGGGCACTGAAGCTTTCTTT | CASTLTGGTEAFF
TRBJ1-1 | TRBV19 | once | TRBD1 | TGTGCCAGTAGTATCCCCCGGGACAGAAAGAACACTGAAGCTTTCTTT | CASSIPRDRKNTEAFF
TRBJ2-3 | TRBV7-3 | - | - | TGTGCCAGCAGCCCCGAATCACGGGGTAGCACAGATACGCAGTATTTT | CASSPESRGSTDTQYF
TRBJ2-3 | TRBV30 | - | TRBD2 | TGTGCCTGGAGTTCACCACCCCCGGGAGGAGGGCCGACAGATACGCAGTATTTT | CAWSSPPPGGGPTDTQYF
TRBJ1-1 | TRBV7-3 | - | - | TGTGCCAGCAGCCCTATGGGGGGACCTTTGGCTGAAGCTTTCTTT | CASSPMGGPLAEAFF
TRBJ1-6 | TRBV5-1 | - | - | TGCGCCAGCAGCTTGGAACGGGGGAATTCACCCCTCCACTTT | CASSLERGNSPLHF
TRBJ1-2 | TRBV15 | - | - | TGTGCCACCAGCAGAGGGGCGGGGTCGAGTGGCTACACCTTC | CATSRGAGSSGYTF
TRBJ1-1 | TRBV7-9 | - | TRBD1 | TGTGCCAGCAGCCACGGGACAGATAACACTGAAGCTTTCTTT | CASSHGTDNTEAFF
TRBJ2-7 | TRBV7-9 | - | TRBD1 | TGTGCCAGCAGCTTAGAGGGACAGGGTAAGGACGAGCAGTACTTC | CASSLEGQGKDEQYF
TRBJ2-7 | TRBV12-3/TRBV12-4 | - | - | TGTGCCAGCAGTTTAGACAGAGCCTACGAGCAGTACTTC | CASSLDRAYEQYF